This is a list of T cell receptor beta chains from one sample in a study of blood T cells in healthy people across ages. TCRdb recomputed calls from the 5' RACE reads with MiXCR, one row per CDR3 protein. In the table there are hundreds of thousands of distinct CDR3 sequences, about 28% of which are singletons. The sequenced material came from blood. The receptors come from a woman of 80 years or more in good health. Each CDR3 is given with its conserved first and last residue. The D gene is left open where the match is weak. The size entry is marked missing in some rows and otherwise reads once, few, many or a size class.

D gene	clone size	V gene	J gene	CDR3 DNA	CDR3 protein
.	.	TRBV7-8	TRBJ2-1	TGTGCCAGCAGGCTGCTAGCCGCCTACAATGAGCAGTTCTTC	CASRLLAAYNEQFF
.	many	TRBV18	TRBJ1-2	TGTGCCAGCTCACCATCGACAGGCGCGCTCGCTAACTATGGCTACACCTTC	CASSPSTGALANYGYTF
TRBD2	many	TRBV4-2	TRBJ2-5	TGTGCCAGCAGCCAAGAATCGCAGCGGGGGGGCCGAGAGACCCAGTACTTC	CASSQESQRGGRETQYF
TRBD1	many	TRBV20-1	TRBJ1-2	TGCAGTGCAACAGGGGTCTATGGCTACACCTTC	CSATGVYGYTF
.	few	TRBV15	TRBJ2-6	TGTGCCACCAGCAGAGATAGAGCCTCTGGGGCCAACGTCCGGACTTTC	CATSRDRASGANVRTF
TRBD2	.	TRBV6-6	TRBJ2-5	TGTGCCAGCAGCCTGGGACTAGCGGGGGGTGAGAATGAGCAGTACTTC	CASSLGLAGGENEQYF
TRBD1	many	TRBV9	TRBJ2-1	TGTGCCAGCAGCGTAGCGGACAGGCAGATGGGGGAGCAGTTCTTC	CASSVADRQMGEQFF
.	.	TRBV9	TRBJ1-1	TGTGCCAGCAGCGGCGAACTTTTCCAAGGGGGCACTGAAGCTTTCTTT	CASSGELFQGGTEAFF
TRBD1	.	TRBV6-5	TRBJ1-1	TGTGCCAGCAGTCAGGGACAGGAGGGCGCTGAAGCTTTCTTT	CASSQGQEGAEAFF
.	many	TRBV12-3/TRBV12-4	TRBJ2-1	TGTGCCAGCAGTTCACCCCTTACAGCGAGCTCCTACAATGAGCAGTTCTTC	CASSSPLTASSYNEQFF
.	many	TRBV9	TRBJ1-2	TGTGCCAGCAGCGTAGACCCCCATTTGAGGGCTGGCTACACCTTC	CASSVDPHLRAGYTF
.	many	TRBV5-1	TRBJ2-1	TGCGCCAGCAGCTTGGGTCGTCTAGCTGGTATCAATGAGCAGTTCTTC	CASSLGRLAGINEQFF
.	few	TRBV30	TRBJ1-6	TGTGCCTGGACAGGACAGAATAATTCACCCCTCCACTTT	CAWTGQNNSPLHF
.	.	TRBV20-1	TRBJ1-2	TGCAGTGCTAGGGCCGGGCACGGCTACACCTTC	CSARAGHGYTF
TRBD2	many	TRBV28	TRBJ2-1	TGTGCCAGCAGTCCCCTACTAGCGGGGGGTCGGAATGAGCAGTTCTTC	CASSPLLAGGRNEQFF
TRBD1	.	TRBV4-1	TRBJ2-4	TGCGCCAGCAACCCGACAGGGGGCCGGGGGAACATTCAGTACTTC	CASNPTGGRGNIQYF
.	many	TRBV5-1	TRBJ2-1	TGCGCCAGCAGCTTGCCAGGGAGCTCCTACAATGAGCAGTTCTTC	CASSLPGSSYNEQFF
.	few	TRBV18	TRBJ2-6	TGTGTCTGCTCATCGACCCCGCCTGGGGCCAACGTCCTGACTTTC	CVCSSTPPGANVLTF
.	many	TRBV7-9	TRBJ1-1	TGTGCCAGCTGGGCCGGGGGGCAAACTGAAGCTTTCTTT	CASWAGGQTEAFF
TRBD2	.	TRBV7-6	TRBJ2-3	TGTGCCAGCAGCCTTAGCGGGAGCCTCAAGTATTTT	CASSLSGSLKYF
.	few	TRBV6-6	TRBJ1-5	TGTGCCAGCAGTTACACGGAGCGGGGGCTAGGGCAGCCCCAGCATTTT	CASSYTERGLGQPQHF
TRBD1	many	TRBV5-1	TRBJ2-1	TGCGCCAGCAGCTTGAAACAGGGGATTTACAATGAGCAGTTCTTC	CASSLKQGIYNEQFF
TRBD1	.	TRBV7-2	TRBJ1-1	TGTGCCAGCAGCCCTAACCCAAACAGGGGTACAAGTGAAGCTTTCTTT	CASSPNPNRGTSEAFF
.	.	TRBV12-3/TRBV12-4	TRBJ1-1	TGTGCCAGCAGTTTAGACCACCCCAACACTGAAGCTTTCTTT	CASSLDHPNTEAFF
TRBD1	many	TRBV20-1	TRBJ2-7	TGCAGTGCTCCTAACCCGGGACAGGGGGTCTACGAGCAGTACTTC	CSAPNPGQGVYEQYF
.	many	TRBV28	TRBJ2-3	TGTGCCAGCAGCCCTCAGGGCCCAGGGATGACAGATACGCAGTATTTT	CASSPQGPGMTDTQYF
TRBD2	many	TRBV5-1	TRBJ2-1	TGCGCCAGCAGCGGGGTAGCGGGGAACAATGAGCAGTTCTTC	CASSGVAGNNEQFF
.	.	TRBV19	TRBJ1-1	TGTGCCAGTAGTATCGTCAGTCGGGGGAACACTGAAGCTTTCTTT	CASSIVSRGNTEAFF
.	.	TRBV4-2	TRBJ2-3	TGTGCCAGCAGCCAAGATGTAGGGGGGGGCCCGACAGATACGCAGTATTTT	CASSQDVGGGPTDTQYF
.	many	TRBV29-1	TRBJ1-1	TGCAGCGTGAGCCACAAGCGAGGCACTGAAGCTTTCTTT	CSVSHKRGTEAFF
.	once	TRBV4-1	TRBJ2-3	TGCGCCAGCAGCCCTTCCCCTGGTTCAGGCACAGATACGCAGTATTTT	CASSPSPGSGTDTQYF
TRBD1	few	TRBV18	TRBJ1-5	TGTGCCAGCTCACCAGCGACAGGGGTGGGCAATCAGCCCCAGCATTTT	CASSPATGVGNQPQHF
.	many	TRBV10-2	TRBJ2-6	TGCGCCAGCAGAGCCTCCTACTCTGGGGCCAACGTCCTGACTTTC	CASRASYSGANVLTF
TRBD2	many	TRBV20-1	TRBJ2-5	TGCAGTGCCCAGACTAGCGGGTACCAAGAGACCCAGTACTTC	CSAQTSGYQETQYF
.	many	TRBV27	TRBJ1-2	TGTGCCAGCAGTTTTGAGGGAAACTATGGCTACACCTTC	CASSFEGNYGYTF
TRBD1	many	TRBV9	TRBJ2-7	TGTGCCAGCAGCCCAGAGGGAGGGGACAGGGCGTACGAGCAGTACTTC	CASSPEGGDRAYEQYF
.	many	TRBV12-3/TRBV12-4	TRBJ2-5	TGTGCCAGCAGTTTCGTCGGAGAGACCCAGTACTTC	CASSFVGETQYF
TRBD1	many	TRBV7-9	TRBJ2-5	TGTGCCAGCAGCCTGGGACAGGGGATTTCTAAGACCCAGTACTTC	CASSLGQGISKTQYF
.	few	TRBV18	TRBJ2-7	TGTGCCAGCTCCCAGGGCAACTACGAGCAGTACTTC	CASSQGNYEQYF
.	few	TRBV6-6	TRBJ1-4	TGTGCCAGCAGTCCCCCGGGAACTACTAATGAAAAACTGTTTTTT	CASSPPGTTNEKLFF
TRBD2	.	TRBV28	TRBJ2-1	TGTGCCAGCCACAATAGCGGGAGGGAGGTTAATGAGCAGTTCTTC	CASHNSGREVNEQFF
.	many	TRBV30	TRBJ1-2	TGTGCCTGGAGTGTAGGCAGGGCTGGCTACACCTTC	CAWSVGRAGYTF
TRBD1	.	TRBV7-9	TRBJ2-3	TGTGCCAGCAGCTTAAGTGGACAGGAACTCACAGATACGCAGTATTTT	CASSLSGQELTDTQYF
.	many	TRBV25-1	TRBJ2-5	TGTGCCAGCAGTGAATTGAGGGTCGAAGAGACCCAGTACTTC	CASSELRVEETQYF
TRBD1	.	TRBV9	TRBJ2-7	TGTGCCAGCAGCGCCGGGACAGTCTCCTACGAGCAGTGCTTC	CASSAGTVSYEQCF
TRBD2	many	TRBV7-8	TRBJ2-3	TGTGCCAGCAGCTTAGGGACTAGCGGGTACACAGATACGCAGTATTTT	CASSLGTSGYTDTQYF
.	.	TRBV5-5	TRBJ2-7	TGTGCCAGCAGCTTAAGACAATCCTACGAGCAGCAATTC	CASSLRQSYEQQF